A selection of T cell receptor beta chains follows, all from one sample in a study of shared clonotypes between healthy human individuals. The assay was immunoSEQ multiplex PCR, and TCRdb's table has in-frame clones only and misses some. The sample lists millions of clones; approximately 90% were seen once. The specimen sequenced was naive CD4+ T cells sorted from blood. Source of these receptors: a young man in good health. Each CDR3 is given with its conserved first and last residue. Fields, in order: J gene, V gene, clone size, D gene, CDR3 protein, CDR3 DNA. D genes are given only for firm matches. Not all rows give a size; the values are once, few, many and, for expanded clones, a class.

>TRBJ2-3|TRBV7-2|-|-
CASRKGGAGSDTQYF
TGTGCCAGCAGGAAAGGGGGCGCGGGGTCAGATACGCAGTATTTT
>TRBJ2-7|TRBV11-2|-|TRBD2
CASSSRLAGSSYEQYF
TGTGCCAGCAGCTCCAGACTAGCGGGGAGTTCCTACGAGCAGTACTTC
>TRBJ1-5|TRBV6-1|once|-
CASQWGSNQPQHF
TGTGCCAGCCAGTGGGGTAGCAATCAGCCCCAGCATTTT
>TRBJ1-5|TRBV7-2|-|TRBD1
CASSLETGNKAQHF
TGTGCCAGCAGCTTAGAGACAGGGAACAAGGCCCAGCATTTT
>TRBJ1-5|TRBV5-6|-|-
CASSLFKGRVWGNQPQHF
TGTGCCAGCAGCTTGTTCAAGGGACGGGTCTGGGGCAATCAGCCCCAGCATTTT
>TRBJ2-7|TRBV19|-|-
CASSIQGSYYEQYF
TGTGCCAGTAGTATTCAGGGATCGTACTACGAGCAGTACTTC
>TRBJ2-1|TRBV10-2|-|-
CASSERGSSYNEQFF
TGCGCCAGCAGTGAGCGGGGAAGCTCCTACAATGAGCAGTTCTTC
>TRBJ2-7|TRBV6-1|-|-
CASGPRGGNEQYF
TGTGCCAGCGGCCCGAGGGGGGGAAACGAGCAGTACTTC
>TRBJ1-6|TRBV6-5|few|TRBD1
CASSSGQMNSPLHF
TGTGCCAGCAGTTCGGGACAGATGAATTCACCCCTCCACTTT
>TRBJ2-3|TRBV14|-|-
CASSQDLVPGTDTQYF
TGTGCCAGCAGCCAAGATTTGGTGCCCGGCACAGATACGCAGTATTTT
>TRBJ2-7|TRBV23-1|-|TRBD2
CASSQSKIAVPAGGYEQYF
TGCGCCAGCAGTCAATCAAAAATCGCCGTCCCAGCGGGAGGCTACGAGCAGTACTTC
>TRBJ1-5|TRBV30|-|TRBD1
CAWSEAGQIKPQHF
TGTGCCTGGAGTGAGGCGGGACAGATAAAGCCCCAGCATTTT
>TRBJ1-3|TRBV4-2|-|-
CASSQEATAGNTIYF
TGTGCCAGCAGCCAAGAGGCGACAGCTGGAAACACCATATATTTT
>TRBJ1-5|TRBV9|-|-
CASSASGGDNQPQHF
TGTGCCAGCAGCGCCTCCGGGGGCGACAATCAGCCCCAGCATTTT
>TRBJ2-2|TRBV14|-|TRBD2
CASSPWTSGNTGELFF
TGTGCCAGCAGCCCATGGACTAGCGGGAACACCGGGGAGCTGTTTTTT
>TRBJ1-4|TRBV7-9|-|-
CASSPRAGLTEKLFF
TGTGCCAGCAGCCCAAGGGCAGGGCTTACTGAAAAACTGTTTTTT
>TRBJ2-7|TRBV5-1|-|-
CASSLGGSRHEQYF
TGCGCCAGCAGCCTGGGCGGTTCCCGCCACGAGCAGTACTTC
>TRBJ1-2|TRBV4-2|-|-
CASSQALYGYTF
TGTGCCAGCAGCCAAGCCCTCTATGGCTACACCTTC
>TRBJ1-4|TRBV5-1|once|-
CASGRGGGNANEKLFF
TGCGCCAGCGGGCGTGGGGGAGGTAATGCTAATGAAAAACTGTTTTTT
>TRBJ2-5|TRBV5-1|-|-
CASSLRGDRQETQYF
TGCGCCAGCAGCTTGAGGGGAGACAGACAAGAGACCCAGTACTTC
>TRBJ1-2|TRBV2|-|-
CASSETGTGGYTF
TGTGCCAGCAGTGAAACTGGGACCGGGGGCTACACCTTC
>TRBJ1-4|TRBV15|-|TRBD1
CATSRGTGPKEGLFF
TGTGCCACCAGCAGAGGGACAGGGCCAAAAGAGGGACTGTTTTTT
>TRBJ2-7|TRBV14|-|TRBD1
CASSPDRGRYEQYF
TGTGCCAGCAGCCCTGACAGGGGGAGGTACGAGCAGTACTTC
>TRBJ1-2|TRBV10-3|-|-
CAISEWSYYTF
TGTGCCATCAGTGAGTGGTCATACTACACCTTC
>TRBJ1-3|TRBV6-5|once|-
CASSYQGSGNTIYF
TGTGCCAGCAGTTACCAGGGCTCTGGAAACACCATATATTTT
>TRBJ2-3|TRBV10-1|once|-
CASSGGPTDTQYF
TGCGCCAGCAGTGGGGGTCCCACAGATACGCAGTATTTT
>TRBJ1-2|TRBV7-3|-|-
CASSDWGSMGYTF
TGTGCCAGCAGCGATTGGGGTTCTATGGGCTACACCTTC
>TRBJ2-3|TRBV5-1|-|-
CASSLEGTQYF
TGCGCCAGCAGCTTGGAGGGAACGCAGTATTTT
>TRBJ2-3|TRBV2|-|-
CASSGMGHVTDTQYF
TGTGCCAGCAGTGGGATGGGACACGTCACAGATACGCAGTATTTT
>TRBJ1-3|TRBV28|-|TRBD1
CASGGTGGNTIYF
TGTGCCAGCGGGGGGACAGGGGGGAACACCATATATTTT
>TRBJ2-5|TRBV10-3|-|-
CAISEFQETQYF
TGTGCCATCAGTGAGTTCCAAGAGACCCAGTACTTC
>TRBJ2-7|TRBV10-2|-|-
CASSESGGYEQYF
TGCGCCAGCAGTGAATCAGGAGGCTACGAGCAGTACTTC
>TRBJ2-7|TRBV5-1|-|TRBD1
CASSLGGTGYYEQYF
TGCGCCAGCAGCTTGGGGGGGACAGGTTACTACGAGCAGTACTTC
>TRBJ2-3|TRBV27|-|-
CASRLQGSDTQYF
TGTGCCAGCAGGTTACAGGGTTCAGATACGCAGTATTTT
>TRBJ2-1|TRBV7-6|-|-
CASSLDRTEQFF
TGTGCCAGCAGCTTAGACCGGACCGAGCAGTTCTTC
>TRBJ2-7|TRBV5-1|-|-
CASSSPGFEQYF
TGCGCCAGCAGTTCCCCTGGGTTCGAGCAGTACTTC
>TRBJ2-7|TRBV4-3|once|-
CASSQDSNEQYF
TGCGCCAGCAGCCAAGATTCCAACGAGCAGTACTTC
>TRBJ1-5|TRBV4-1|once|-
CASSQESNQPQHF
TGCGCCAGCAGCCAGGAGAGCAATCAGCCCCAGCATTTT
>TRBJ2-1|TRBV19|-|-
CASSISGEVYNEQFF
TGTGCCAGTAGTATTTCAGGGGAGGTCTACAATGAGCAGTTCTTC
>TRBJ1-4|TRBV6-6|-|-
CASWPRQLNEKLFF
TGTGCCAGCTGGCCGCGACAGCTGAATGAAAAACTGTTTTTT
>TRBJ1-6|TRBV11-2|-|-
CASSLMSGGGYSPLHF
TGTGCCAGCAGCTTAATGTCAGGTGGAGGTTATTCACCCCTCCACTTT
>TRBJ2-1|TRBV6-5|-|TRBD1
CASSRDSLHYNEQFF
TGTGCCAGCAGCCGGGACAGTTTGCACTACAATGAGCAGTTCTTC
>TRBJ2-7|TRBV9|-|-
CASSVRAGEQYF
TGTGCCAGCAGCGTGAGGGCGGGCGAGCAGTACTTC
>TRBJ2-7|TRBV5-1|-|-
CASSLGAGGSEEQYF
TGCGCCAGCAGCTTGGGGGCAGGGGGGTCGGAAGAGCAGTACTTC
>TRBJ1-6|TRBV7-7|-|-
CASSLTGTRQSNNSPLHF
TGTGCCAGCAGCCTTACCGGAACCCGACAGTCCAATAATTCACCCCTCCACTTT
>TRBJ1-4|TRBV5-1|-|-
CASSLAQYEGEKLFF
TGCGCCAGCAGCTTGGCCCAATATGAGGGGGAAAAACTGTTTTTT
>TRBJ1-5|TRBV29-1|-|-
CRAGTPINQPQHF
TGCAGAGCCGGGACACCGATCAATCAGCCCCAGCATTTT
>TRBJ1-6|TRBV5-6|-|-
CASSPGVGPLHF
TGTGCCAGCAGCCCGGGGGTTGGGCCCCTCCACTTT
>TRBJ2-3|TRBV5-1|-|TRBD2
CASSDGTSGDTDTQYF
TGCGCCAGCAGCGACGGGACTAGCGGGGACACAGATACGCAGTATTTT
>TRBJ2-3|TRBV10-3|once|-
CAISEREDTQYF
TGTGCCATCAGTGAGCGAGAAGATACGCAGTATTTT
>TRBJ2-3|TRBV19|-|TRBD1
CASRKTGSADTQYF
TGTGCCAGTAGAAAGACAGGGTCCGCAGATACGCAGTATTTT
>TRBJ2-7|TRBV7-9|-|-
CASSLVNYEQYF
TGTGCCAGCAGCTTAGTTAACTACGAGCAGTACTTC
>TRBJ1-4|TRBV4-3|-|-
CASSTRLPNEKLFF
TGCGCCAGCAGCACCCGGCTACCTAATGAAAAACTGTTTTTT
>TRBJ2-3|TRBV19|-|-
CASSLPTVRSVDTDTQYF
TGTGCCAGTAGTCTACCGACGGTCAGGAGCGTCGACACAGATACGCAGTATTTT
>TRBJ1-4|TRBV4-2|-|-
CASSPSPGGGSEKLFF
TGTGCCAGCAGCCCATCGCCAGGCGGAGGGAGTGAAAAACTGTTTTTT
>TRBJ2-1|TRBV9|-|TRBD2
CASSDRTSGRDEQFF
TGTGCCAGCAGCGACCGGACTAGCGGGAGGGATGAGCAGTTCTTC
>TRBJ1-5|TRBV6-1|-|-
CASTAVLGDQPQHF
TGTGCCAGCACGGCGGTCTTAGGAGATCAGCCCCAGCATTTT
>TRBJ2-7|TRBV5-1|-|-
CASSSGSTATLGQYF
TGCGCCAGCAGCTCGGGATCTACGGCTACCCTAGGGCAGTACTTC
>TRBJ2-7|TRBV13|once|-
CASSFSTWGAPYEQYF
TGTGCCAGCAGCTTCTCCACGTGGGGCGCACCCTACGAGCAGTACTTC
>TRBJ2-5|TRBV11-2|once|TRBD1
CASSLNRGPGTQYF
TGTGCCAGCAGCTTAAACAGGGGGCCTGGGACCCAGTACTTC